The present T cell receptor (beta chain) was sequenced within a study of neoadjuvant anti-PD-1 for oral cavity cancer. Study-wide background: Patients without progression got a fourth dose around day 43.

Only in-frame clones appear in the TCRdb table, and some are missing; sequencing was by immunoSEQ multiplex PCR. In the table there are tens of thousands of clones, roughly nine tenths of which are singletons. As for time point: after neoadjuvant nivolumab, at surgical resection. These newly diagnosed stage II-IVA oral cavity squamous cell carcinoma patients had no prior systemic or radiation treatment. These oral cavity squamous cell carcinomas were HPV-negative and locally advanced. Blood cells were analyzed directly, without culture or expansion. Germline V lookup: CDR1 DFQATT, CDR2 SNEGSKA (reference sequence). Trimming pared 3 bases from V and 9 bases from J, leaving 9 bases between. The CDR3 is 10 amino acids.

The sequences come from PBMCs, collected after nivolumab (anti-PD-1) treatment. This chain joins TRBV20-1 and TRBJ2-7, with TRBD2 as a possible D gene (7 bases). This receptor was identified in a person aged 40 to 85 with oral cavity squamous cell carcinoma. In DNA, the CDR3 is TGCAGTGCTAGTCGGGGGGCGCAGTACTTC. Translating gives CSASRGAQYF.